These 4 T cell receptor beta chains were sequenced from one sample in a study of T cell responses to AZD1222 COVID-19 vaccine. Some clones are missing from TCRdb's copy, which holds only in-frame ones; the method was immunoSEQ multiplex PCR. The sample lists over 150,000 clones; approximately 90% were seen once. The sequences come from peripheral blood, collected on day 0 of AZD1222 vaccination. These receptors all stem from an adult in good health.

The rearrangement uses TRBV4-1 and TRBJ2-1, with D perhaps matching TRBD2 (7 bases). The CDR3 is made up of 14 amino acids. Per germline, CDR1 MGHRA and CDR2 YSYEKL. Trimming pared 4 bases from V and 3 bases from J, leaving 10 bases between. The CDR3, as DNA: TGCGCCAGCAGCCCCGGGGGGCTCTACAATGAGCAGTTCTTC. This sequence encodes CASSPGGLYNEQFF.

The rearrangement joins TRBV27 to TRBJ1-1; 7 bases agree with TRBD1. Per the germline V gene, CDR1 is MNHEY and CDR2 is SMNVEV (reference sequence). The CDR3 totals 13 residues. V trimming: 3 bases; J trimming: 7 bases; junction bases outside the gene matches: 5. DNA of the CDR3: TGTGCCAGCAGTTTTTGGCGACAGGGTGAAGCTTTCTTT. Translation gives CASSFWRQGEAFF.

The chain recombines TRBV21-1 with TRBJ2-1. TRBV21-1 is a pseudogene. This CDR3 is built from 14 residues. CDR3 DNA: TGTGCCAGCAGCAAAGCGGGTCCCTACAATGAGCAGTTCTTC. Residues: CASSKAGPYNEQFF.

V gene TRBV7-2 combines with J gene TRBJ2-2; D unresolved. V lost 5 bases to trimming and J lost 1 base, with 14 bases between them. This CDR3 has 16 amino acids. CDR1 and CDR2 from the germline V gene are SGHTA and FQGNSA. The chain's CDR3 is CASSLFDLMNTGELFF. CDR3 DNA sequence: TGTGCCAGCAGCCTATTCGATCTCATGAACACCGGGGAGCTGTTTTTT.